This T cell receptor (beta chain) emerged from a study of blood T cell repertoires in COVID-19. The protocol was immunoSEQ multiplex PCR, while the TCRdb copy is restricted to in-frame clones and leaves out a portion. Among around 330,000 clones listed, around nine tenths were seen once. Germline CDR1 and CDR2: SGHKS and YYEKEE (reference sequence). This CDR3 has 18 residues. The ends lost 0 bases at V and 3 bases at J; junction bases unmatched: 8. Cohort placement rested on clinical history that participants reported themselves. The chain is built from TRBV5-5 and TRBJ2-1; 11 bases line up with TRBD2. This clonotype originated in a man aged 55 to 70 who had recovered from COVID-19. Sequenced sample: PBMCs or T cells enriched from blood (not recorded which). This CDR3 reads CASSLENPGLAGYNEQFF. The CDR3 DNA reads as TGTGCCAGCAGCTTGGAAAACCCAGGACTAGCGGGCTACAATGAGCAGTTCTTC.